One and the same sample provided the 2 T cell receptor beta chains below, sequenced in a study of blood T cell repertoires in COVID-19. Assay: immunoSEQ multiplex PCR; the TCRdb copy retains only in-frame clones and omits some. The sample holds more than 80,000 clones, approximately 70% seen once. The sample taken for sequencing was peripheral blood. The receptor source for this set is an older woman in a cohort sampled during active or convalescent COVID-19.

This clone was seen just once. The CDR3 here is CASSYATSLGGPETQYF. CDR3 DNA sequence: TGTGCCAGCAGCTACGCAACCAGTTTGGGGGGGCCAGAGACCCAGTACTTC. This chain links TRBV5-6 with TRBJ2-5; weak D call: TRBD2 (7 bases). This CDR3 spans 17 amino acids. With 3 bases removed from V and 4 bases from J, the gap between germline ends came to 22 bases. CDR1 SGHDT and CDR2 YYEEEE come from the germline V gene.

The chain recombines TRBV9 with TRBJ1-2, with a possible D match to TRBD1 (5 bases). Per germline, CDR1 SGDLS and CDR2 YYNGEE. The CDR3 is made up of 15 amino acids. Trimming left V 3 bases short and J 4 bases short, with 16 bases between. The CDR3 here is CASSAAGKDAYGYTF. The CDR3 bases are TGTGCCAGCAGCGCGGCAGGGAAGGACGCCTATGGCTACACCTTC.